Described below is a single T cell receptor beta chain sequence and its context. Which antigen it targets is not known. No base quality values were provided; no much bigger clone lies one nucleotide off. The data derive from a study of Ad26.COV2.S vaccination and SARS-CoV-2 variants (dated by TCRdb to 2020 to 2023). For context, the study as a whole: TCRbeta repertoire sequencing was used to assess the specificity and breadth of SARS-CoV-2-reactive T cell receptors after Ad26.COV2.S vaccination. The TCR-sequenced set comprised around 30 samples: approximately 20 Ad26.COV2.S vaccine recipients, 5 placebo recipients and 8 SARS-CoV-2 convalescent individuals.

The time point label of this sample denotes: individuals recovered from natural SARS-CoV-2 infection. Based on the germline V gene, the CDR1 and CDR2 sequences are SGHVS and FNYEAQ. Cut back by 5 bases and 1 base, the V and J ends lie 17 bases apart. The CDR3 contains 16 residues, cysteine and phenylalanine counted. This entry keeps only the CDR3 DNA: 48 bases, framed from base 1. TCRbeta CDR3 regions were sequenced with the immunoSEQ Assay. After extraction, genomic DNA underwent amplification by bias-controlled multiplex PCR, followed by high-throughput sequencing. Regarding the original processing steps: To quantify the absolute abundance of every unique TCRbeta CDR3 region, sequences were collapsed and filtered. T cell fraction was estimated by normalizing TCRbeta template counts to usable DNA, with usable DNA measured through amplification of reference genes found in all nucleated cells. Repertoire TCRs were annotated as SARS-CoV-2-specific when V gene, CDR3 amino acid sequence and J gene were exactly matched to a known reactive TCR set. The reference SARS-CoV-2 TCR set came from MIRA and was filtered for enrichment in COVID-19-positive ImmuneCODE repertoires, removing public or cross-reactive TCRs. Using the MIRA antigens, annotated TCRs were further analysed by specific ORF or by position within an ORF. Depth was the summed frequency of annotated unique rearrangements, while breadth was defined as annotated unique rearrangements over total unique productive rearrangements. TCR breadth was compared between groups using two-sided Wilcoxon rank-sum tests. What TCRdb holds here is the immuneACCESS table cut down to in-frame rearrangements. Part of the clones is not present; checked against another copy, under half of the missing clones reflect an unresolved V gene, and the others are unexplained. For V, J and clone size, that table is used; D and trimming come from the DNA. This sample has some 350,000 clones in its table, and about 90% of those were observed once. 3.9% of the sample is held by the ten biggest clonotypes.

What the work shows at the level of the full study, not this receptor alone: It was noted by the authors that total T cell responses may have been underestimated by the TCR breadth and depth analyses. After vaccination, spike-specific CD8+ and CD4+ T cell responses were reported to show substantial breadth. Higher spike-specific TCR breadth was observed in Ad26.COV2.S recipients than in placebo recipients (P = 0.0014). Non-spike TCR breadth was comparable between vaccine and placebo recipients, consistent with the vaccine containing only spike.

Sequenced here: peripheral blood, sampled after recovery from COVID-19. The rearrangement combines TRBV7-6 with TRBJ1-1; a tentative D match to TRBD1 spans 5 bases. The receptor was isolated from a human donor who had recovered from COVID-19. CDR3 region: CASSLLVYGTNTEAFF. The nucleotides read TGTGCCAGCAGCCTACTCGTTTACGGGACGAACACTGAAGCTTTCTTT.